These 14 T cell receptor beta chains came from one sample sequenced in a study of T-cell memory formation after mild COVID-19. MiXCR, applied by TCRdb to the 5' RACE reads, yields one record per CDR3 protein. The profile shows approximately 300,000 distinct CDR3 sequences, 15% to 20% of them singletons. Sequencing was done on a sample of PBMCs or a T cell subset sorted from them (not recorded which). These receptors came from a man aged 18 to 30 who had mild COVID-19 (a few samples of this study predate the infection). Cell type and time point are not known.

The chain joins TRBV6-5 to TRBJ2-1; 9 bases fit TRBD2. The germline V gene encodes CDR1 MNHEY and CDR2 SVGAGI. Losses at the gene ends were 7 bases for V and 8 bases for J; bases not matched to a gene: 6. The CDR3 is 13 residues long. This CDR3 is CASTHEREDEQFF. The CDR3 nucleotides read TGTGCCAGCACTCACGAGCGGGAGGATGAGCAGTTCTTC.

This clonotype was found a few times. The V gene is TRBV7-2, the J gene TRBJ1-2, with D maybe TRBD1 (6 bases). The CDR3 spans 15 residues. CDR1 SGHTA and CDR2 FQGNSA come from the germline V gene. The V and J ends lost 5 bases and 4 bases respectively, with 17 bases between them. CDR3 bases: TGTGCCAGCAGCCCTAGGGGGGGGCGCAGCTATGGCTACACCTTC. It yields the protein CASSPRGGRSYGYTF.

The chain recombines TRBV7-8 with TRBJ1-2; TRBD1 matches at 10 bases. V was pared by 3 bases and J by 1 base, with 8 bases of the junction left unmatched. The CDR3 is 17 amino acids. The germline CDR1 and CDR2 sequences are SGHVS and FQNEAQ. The CDR3 DNA follows: TGTGCCAGCAGCTTGGGACAGGGGCGGTTGATTAACTATGGCTACACCTTC. Its translation is CASSLGQGRLINYGYTF.

This chain links TRBV20-1 with TRBJ1-1; D is undetermined. This CDR3 has 11 amino acids. Trimming shortened V by 2 bases and J by 7 bases, and 8 bases separated the two germline ends. Germline CDR1 reads DFQATT; CDR2 reads SNEGSKA (reference sequence). The CDR3 coding sequence is TGCAGTGCTAGACAGGACCTTGAAGCTTTCTTT. Its protein product is CSARQDLEAFF.

The chain carries TRBV7-2 and TRBJ2-1; 12 bases line up with TRBD1. J was trimmed by 11 bases and V by 5 bases; bases with no gene match: 4. This CDR3 has 13 amino acids. Germline V gene sequence: CDR1 SGHTA, CDR2 FQGNSA. Here the CDR3 DNA reads TGTGCCAGCAGCCCCGGGACAGGGGGCAAGCAGTTCTTC. Residues: CASSPGTGGKQFF. The whole variable domain, filled in from reference TRBV7-2 and TRBJ2-1, reads GAGVSQSPSNKVTEKGKDVELRCDPISGHTALYWYRQSLGQGLEFLIYFQGNSAPDKSGLPSDRFSAERTGGSVSTLTIQRTQQEDSAVYLCASSPGTGGKQFFGPGTRLTVL.

This clonotype was observed a few times. The V call is TRBV12-3 or TRBV12-4, the J call TRBJ1-4; 9 bases are a match to TRBD1. The CDR3 sequence is 16 residues long. The ends lost 4 bases at V and 7 bases at J; junction bases unmatched: 10. The CDR3 DNA sequence: TGTGCCAGCAGTTCCCACGGGACAGGGTCGACTGAAAAACTGTTTTTT. This sequence encodes CASSSHGTGSTEKLFF.

The chain carries TRBV29-1 and TRBJ2-3; D possibly corresponds to TRBD1 (5 bases). CDR1 is SQVTM, CDR2 ANQGSEA, per germline. Trimming left V 4 bases short and J 8 bases short, with 19 bases between. The CDR3 is made up of 14 amino acids. The CDR3 region has the DNA TGCAGCGTTGGCAGCCCGGTGGTAGGGGTTACGCAGTATTTT. It translates to CSVGSPVVGVTQYF.

V gene TRBV20-1 combines with J gene TRBJ2-1; 8 bases match TRBD2. The V segment lost 5 bases and the J segment 9 bases; nucleotides outside the gene matches: 15. The CDR3 totals 15 residues. Germline V gene sequence: CDR1 DFQATT, CDR2 SNEGSKA (reference sequence). The CDR3, as DNA: TGCAGTGCTGCGACCGGGACTAGTAATCTCGGTGAGCAGTTCTTC. Its protein product is CSAATGTSNLGEQFF.

This clonotype was observed a few times. The chain has TRBV10-2 and TRBJ1-5; D not resolved. V gave up 0 bases and J gave up 7 bases, with 10 bases separating them. The CDR3 is made up of 14 amino acids. Per germline, CDR1 WSHSY and CDR2 SAAADI. DNA of the CDR3: TGCGCCAGCAGTGAGTCGGTCGGCGAACAGCCCCAGCATTTT. Amino acids: CASSESVGEQPQHF.

In this sample, this clonotype turned up many times. The V and J genes are TRBV10-3 and TRBJ2-7, with D tentatively TRBD2 (6 bases). The CDR3 is 11 residues long. Trimming stripped 10 bases from V and 3 bases from J, with 10 bases between. Germline CDR1 and CDR2: ENHRY and SYGVKD. Written as DNA, the CDR3 is TGTGCCACGAGGGACTTCTACGAGCAGTACGTC. Translated: CATRDFYEQYV.

The chain joins TRBV12-3 or TRBV12-4 to TRBJ1-6; D is perhaps TRBD1 (5 bases). Trimming removed 6 bases from V and 11 bases from J, with 14 bases in between. The CDR3 totals 13 residues. CDR3 sequence (DNA): TGTGCCAGCAGCCACGGGGGTAAGGCACCCCTCCACTTT. It yields the protein CASSHGGKAPLHF.

V usage is TRBV29-1 and J usage is TRBJ1-2; no definite D call. This CDR3 contains 11 residues. V was cut by 0 bases and J by 8 bases, with 7 bases left in between. Germline assignment: CDR1 SQVTM and CDR2 ANQGSEA. The CDR3 DNA is TGCAGCGTTGAAGATCGAATCGGCTACACCTTC. This encodes CSVEDRIGYTF. Full variable domain (remainder filled in from reference TRBV29-1 and TRBJ1-2): SAVISQKPSRDICQRGTSLTIQCQVDSQVTMMFWYRQQPGQSLTLIATANQGSEATYESGFVIDKFPISRPNLTFSTLTVSNMSPEDSSIYLCSVEDRIGYTFGSGTRLTVV.

V and J are TRBV29-1 and TRBJ2-3; 9 positions agree with TRBD1. Unmatched junction bases numbered 5, after V lost 1 base and J lost 3 bases. Germline lookup yields CDR1 SQVTM and CDR2 ANQGSEA. The CDR3 has 15 amino acids. Written as DNA, the CDR3 is TGCAGCGTTGAAGGGACAGGGGTTGGGACAGATACGCAGTATTTT. It codes for CSVEGTGVGTDTQYF.

The J gene is TRBJ2-5, the V gene TRBV7-7; TRBD2 is a possible D gene (7 bases). The CDR3 covers 14 residues. Germline CDR1 SSHAT, CDR2 FNYEAQ (reference sequence). V shed 3 bases and J shed 4 bases, with 12 bases lying between them. The CDR3 is CASSLGGQGETQYF. DNA of the CDR3: TGTGCCAGCAGCTTGGGGGGGCAAGGAGAGACCCAGTACTTC.